One sample yielded the 27 T cell receptor beta chains listed below, sequenced in a study of HIV-infected patients and healthy controls. Roughly three months, about 14 weeks, into antiretroviral therapy, follow-up blood was collected. Whole blood was used without fractionation, so all unsorted peripheral T cells were included. Alpha and beta constant-region primers primed reverse transcription of approximately 500 ng RNA. Using multiplexing indices, alpha and beta chain libraries were generated apart by chain-specific third strand synthesis. TCRdb fed the 5' RACE reads into MiXCR, producing one record per CDR3 protein. This sample yields fewer than 5,500 distinct CDR3 sequences, of which around 8% are seen a single time; approximately 40% belongs to the top ten. The specimen was blood, collected during antiretroviral therapy. The source of these receptors is an adult with HIV infection.

The CDR3: CASSGAPWRGGFYNEQFF. In DNA, the CDR3 is TGTGCCAGCAGCGGGGCCCCATGGCGGGGGGGTTTCTACAATGAGCAGTTCTTC. The genes are TRBV11-2 and TRBJ2-1, with TRBD2 matching 9 bases. V lost 5 bases to trimming and J lost 3 bases; unmatched junction nucleotides: 14. The germline gives CDR1 SGHAT, CDR2 FQNNGV. The CDR3 loop spans 18 amino acids. The full variable domain, rest sourced from reference TRBV11-2 and TRBJ2-1, is EAGVAQSPRYKIIEKRQSVAFWCNPISGHATLYWYQQILGQGPKLLIQFQNNGVVDDSQLPKDRFSAERLKGVDSTLKIQPAKLEDSAVYLCASSGAPWRGGFYNEQFFGPGTRLTVL.

This clonotype is medium-sized (0.01 to 0.1%). V gene TRBV28 combines with J gene TRBJ2-7; no definite D call. The germline V gene has CDR1 MDHEN and CDR2 SYDVKM. V gave up 3 bases and J gave up 3 bases, with 6 bases separating them. The CDR3 is 12 amino acids. CDR3: CASSFVLYEQYF. DNA of the CDR3: TGTGCCAGCAGTTTTGTTCTCTACGAGCAGTACTTC.

This clonotype appeared many times. The chain is built from TRBV7-6 and TRBJ2-4; 12 nucleotides line up with TRBD2. Germline V gene sequence: CDR1 SGHVS, CDR2 FNYEAQ. The CDR3 is made up of 16 amino acids. With 5 bases clipped from V and 11 bases from J, the junction kept 13 bases outside the gene matches. The chain's CDR3 is CASSADPWTSGVVQYF. The CDR3 coding sequence is TGTGCCAGCAGCGCTGACCCTTGGACTAGCGGGGTGGTTCAGTACTTC.

This clonotype occurred many times. V is TRBV4-3 and J is TRBJ2-1; TRBD2 agrees at 16 bases. Germline V CDR1 and CDR2: LGHNA, YSLEER. V was pared by 0 bases and J by 9 bases, with 5 bases of the junction left unmatched. The CDR3 runs 17 residues. CDR3 DNA: TGCGCCAGCAGCCAAGATTACGGGACTAGCGGGGGGGCTGAGCAGTTCTTC. Its protein product is CASSQDYGTSGGAEQFF.

This clonotype was detected many times. This chain links TRBV12-3 or TRBV12-4 with TRBJ2-3; possibly TRBD2 for D (5 bases). This CDR3 comprises 16 residues. The V end was cut by 0 bases, the J end by 0 bases, with 10 bases between. The CDR3 DNA follows: TGTGCCAGCAGTTTAGCGGTCGGCGGGAGCACAGATACGCAGTATTTT. This sequence encodes CASSLAVGGSTDTQYF.

This clonotype is medium-sized within its sample. The rearrangement uses TRBV6-2 or TRBV6-3 and TRBJ2-2, with D perhaps given as TRBD1 or TRBD2 (5 bases each). V gave up 7 bases and J gave up 5 bases, with 17 bases separating them. Germline lookup yields CDR1 MNHEY and CDR2 SVGEGT. This CDR3 is built from 15 residues. This CDR3 is CASTSPGARTGELFF. CDR3 DNA sequence: TGTGCCAGCACCTCCCCCGGGGCGCGGACCGGGGAGCTGTTTTTT.

This clonotype was seen at least ten times. V gene TRBV18 combines with J gene TRBJ2-7, with 7 bases aligning to TRBD1. Germline lookup yields CDR1 KGHSH and CDR2 LQKENI. The CDR3 consists of 14 residues. V shed 2 bases and J 5 bases; nucleotides not matched to a gene: 6. CDR3 sequence: CASSPSQGIDEQYF. CDR3 DNA: TGTGCCAGCTCACCATCACAGGGGATCGACGAGCAGTACTTC.

In its sample, this clonotype was seen many times. The chain links TRBV19 to TRBJ2-3, with 10 bases matching TRBD1. With 4 bases clipped from V and 2 bases from J, the junction kept 9 bases outside the gene matches. The CDR3 has 17 residues. Germline CDR1 LNHDA, CDR2 SQIVND (reference sequence). The CDR3 nucleotides read TGTGCCAGTAGTAGACAGGGGGCGGGGGGCCCCACAGATACGCAGTATTTT. Amino acid sequence: CASSRQGAGGPTDTQYF.

This sequence joins TRBV2 and TRBJ1-1, with D perhaps TRBD1 (5 bases). Trimming pared 3 bases from V and 4 bases from J, leaving 9 bases between. CDR1 and CDR2 (germline): SNHLY, FYNNEI. CDR3 size: 13 residues. The CDR3 sequence is CASSDFGGTEAFF. DNA of the CDR3: TGTGCCAGCAGTGATTTTGGGGGCACTGAAGCTTTCTTT.

By its share, this clonotype is large. The J gene is TRBJ2-6, the V gene TRBV13; D unclear. Germline V gene sequence: CDR1 PRHDT, CDR2 FYEKMQ (reference sequence). The CDR3 length is 15 residues. The ends were cut back, 2 bases at V and 2 bases at J, with 7 bases in the middle. The CDR3 loop reads CASSLQRTGANVLTF. Written as DNA, the CDR3 is TGTGCCAGCAGCTTACAGAGGACTGGGGCCAACGTCCTGACTTTC.

This clonotype was seen many times. V is TRBV29-1 and J is TRBJ1-1, with unresolved D. V was trimmed by 5 bases and J by 0 bases, leaving 10 bases between them. Germline CDR1 reads SQVTM; CDR2 reads ANQGSEA. The CDR3 length is 13 residues. This chain's CDR3 is CSVNGRMNTEAFF. In nucleotides, the CDR3 is TGCAGCGTTAATGGGAGGATGAACACTGAAGCTTTCTTT.

In its sample, this clonotype is medium-sized. The chain has TRBV20-1 and TRBJ2-1, with 7 positions matching TRBD1. Germline CDR1 and CDR2: DFQATT and SNEGSKA (reference sequence). V dropped 1 base and J dropped 9; count of bases not matched to a gene: 9. CDR3 length: 14 amino acids. The CDR3 DNA sequence: TGCAGTGCTAGAGTTCTACAGGGGCAGGGTGAGCAGTTCTTC. Translation gives CSARVLQGQGEQFF.

J is TRBJ2-7 and V is TRBV27, with D possibly being TRBD1 (5 bases). The germline V gene encodes CDR1 MNHEY and CDR2 SMNVEV (reference sequence). Trimming cost V 4 bases and J 8 bases, with 12 bases left between them. The CDR3 contains 12 residues. CDR3 residues: CASSSGPRKQYF. Written as DNA, the CDR3 is TGTGCCAGCAGTTCAGGGCCGCGAAAGCAGTACTTC.

This clonotype qualifies as medium-sized. The V call is TRBV20-1, the J call TRBJ2-7, with TRBD1 as a possible D gene (6 bases). CDR3 length: 15 amino acids. Germline-derived CDR1 and CDR2 are DFQATT and SNEGSKA (reference sequence). V lost 0 bases and J lost 4, with 16 bases in between. CDR3 DNA: TGCAGTGCTAGAGATCACAGGGCTGGCCTTTACGAGCAGTACTTC. Its translation is CSARDHRAGLYEQYF.

This clonotype was counted at least ten times. This chain links TRBV20-1 with TRBJ2-5; unclear D gene. Germline V gives CDR1 DFQATT, CDR2 SNEGSKA (reference sequence). V lost 3 bases and J lost 2, with 10 bases in between. The CDR3 contains 13 residues. The CDR3 loop is CSASFVPQETQYF. CDR3 nucleotide sequence: TGCAGTGCTAGCTTTGTACCGCAAGAGACCCAGTACTTC.

This clonotype is medium-sized (0.01 to 0.1%) within its sample. The chain is built from TRBV13 and TRBJ1-1; D is perhaps TRBD1 (5 bases). The length of the CDR3 is 14 residues. Between the trimmed V and J ends, which lost 4 bases and 1 base, there was a span of 10 bases. In germline, CDR1 is PRHDT, CDR2 FYEKMQ (reference sequence). The CDR3 region has the DNA TGTGCCAGCAGCTCTGGGACTGAGAACACTGAAGCTTTCTTT. This sequence encodes CASSSGTENTEAFF. Full variable domain (missing parts from reference TRBV13 and TRBJ1-1): AAGVIQSPRHLIKEKRETATLKCYPIPRHDTVYWYQQGPGQDPQFLISFYEKMQSDKGSIPDRFSAQQFSDYHSELNMSSLELGDSALYFCASSSGTENTEAFFGQGTRLTVV.

The V and J genes are TRBV27 and TRBJ1-1; D remains ambiguous. Germline V gene sequence: CDR1 MNHEY, CDR2 SMNVEV (reference sequence). Trimming stripped 6 bases from V and 4 bases from J, with 18 bases between. The CDR3 contains 15 residues. The CDR3 coding sequence is TGTGCCAGCAGCCAATCAGCATTTGCGAGCACTGAAGCTTTCTTT. It specifies CASSQSAFASTEAFF.

The rearrangement links TRBV3-1 to TRBJ2-2, with 7 bases aligning to TRBD1. There are 16 residues in the CDR3. Germline trimming cut 0 bases from V and 0 bases from J; bases unmatched to any gene: 1. Looked up from germline, CDR1 is LGHDT and CDR2 is YNNKEL (reference sequence). Here the CDR3 DNA reads TGTGCCAGCAGCCAAGAAGGGGGCGCGAACACCGGGGAGCTGTTTTTT. Translating it yields CASSQEGGANTGELFF.

By share, this clonotype ranks as medium-sized (0.01 to 0.1%). The chain has TRBV20-1 and TRBJ2-2; D call uncertain. The length of the CDR3 is 14 residues. The germline V and J ends were trimmed by 0 bases and 4 bases, with 9 bases remaining between them. Germline CDR1 is DFQATT and CDR2 is SNEGSKA (reference sequence). As DNA, the CDR3 is TGCAGTGCTAGAGATCAAAGAGGCACCGGGGAGCTGTTTTTT. It is translated as CSARDQRGTGELFF.

The rearrangement uses TRBV5-4 and TRBJ2-1; 9 bases fit TRBD2. CDR1 and CDR2 (germline): SGHNT, YYREEE (reference sequence). The CDR3 loop spans 19 amino acids. Losses at the gene ends were 4 bases for V and 0 bases for J; bases not matched to a gene: 14. The CDR3 here is CASSLPGAGGLSSYNEQFF. CDR3 in DNA: TGTGCCAGCAGCCTCCCGGGAGCGGGGGGCCTCAGCTCCTACAATGAGCAGTTCTTC.

By frequency in the sample, this clonotype is medium-sized. CDR3 in DNA: TGTGCTAGTGGTTTGTGGGGGGCCGGCACCGGGGAGCTGTTTTTT. Amino acids: CASGLWGAGTGELFF. V gene TRBV12-5 combines with J gene TRBJ2-2; either TRBD1 or TRBD2 may supply D (6 bases each). The germline V gene encodes CDR1 LGHNT and CDR2 FRNRAP. Trimming shortened V by 2 bases and J by 4 bases, and 11 bases separated the two germline ends. The CDR3 has 15 amino acids.

V and J are TRBV7-2 and TRBJ2-3, with D unresolved. This CDR3 has 17 amino acids. CDR1 and CDR2 from the germline V gene are SGHTA and FQGNSA. V was cut by 3 bases and J by 2 bases, with 18 bases left in between. CDR3 amino acids: CASSFDIVTAHTDTQYF. The CDR3 DNA sequence: TGTGCCAGCAGCTTCGATATAGTAACAGCCCACACAGATACGCAGTATTTT.

This chain joins TRBV5-6 and TRBJ2-2; 9 nucleotides agree with TRBD2. V gave up 2 bases and J gave up 0 bases; unmatched junction bases: 11. Germline V gives CDR1 SGHDT, CDR2 YYEEEE. The CDR3 is 19 amino acids. The CDR3 is CASSFLRLADFANTGELFF. CDR3 bases: TGTGCCAGCAGCTTCCTCCGACTAGCGGACTTCGCGAACACCGGGGAGCTGTTTTTT.

By share, this clonotype ranks as medium-sized (0.01 to 0.1%). V and J are TRBV12-3 or TRBV12-4 and TRBJ1-5, with 9 bases identical to TRBD1. The CDR3 has 15 residues. V lost 6 bases to trimming and J lost 0 bases; unmatched junction nucleotides: 3. This CDR3 reads CASSSGQGSNQPQHF. The CDR3 coding sequence is TGTGCCAGCAGCTCGGGACAGGGTAGCAATCAGCCCCAGCATTTT.

This clonotype was counted at least ten times. The chain uses TRBV6-2 or TRBV6-3 and TRBJ2-1; D gene uncertain. Germline V gives CDR1 MNHEY, CDR2 SVGEGT. Trimming took 3 bases from V and 0 from J, leaving 6 bases between them. The CDR3 covers 14 residues. The CDR3 spells CASSYDSSYNEQFF. As DNA, the CDR3 is TGTGCCAGCAGTTATGATAGCTCCTACAATGAGCAGTTCTTC.

This clonotype showed up many times. V gene TRBV5-6 combines with J gene TRBJ2-7, with 14 positions matching TRBD2. The CDR3 is 15 amino acids. From germline, CDR1 is SGHDT and CDR2 YYEEEE. V trimming: 4 bases; J trimming: 6 bases; junction bases outside the gene matches: 6. The DNA for the CDR3 is TGTGCCAGCAGCCCCGGGACTAGCGGGGGCCTCGAGCAGTACTTC. The encoded protein is CASSPGTSGGLEQYF.

This clonotype is classed as medium-sized. The V gene is TRBV5-6, the J gene TRBJ2-3; 7 positions agree with TRBD1. This CDR3 spans 16 amino acids. V shed 0 bases, J shed 2 bases, and the junction held 6 bases outside the gene matches. In germline, CDR1 is SGHDT, CDR2 YYEEEE. CDR3 DNA sequence: TGTGCCAGCAGCTTGGCCCTGGGACAGCTCACAGATACGCAGTATTTT. Translation: CASSLALGQLTDTQYF.